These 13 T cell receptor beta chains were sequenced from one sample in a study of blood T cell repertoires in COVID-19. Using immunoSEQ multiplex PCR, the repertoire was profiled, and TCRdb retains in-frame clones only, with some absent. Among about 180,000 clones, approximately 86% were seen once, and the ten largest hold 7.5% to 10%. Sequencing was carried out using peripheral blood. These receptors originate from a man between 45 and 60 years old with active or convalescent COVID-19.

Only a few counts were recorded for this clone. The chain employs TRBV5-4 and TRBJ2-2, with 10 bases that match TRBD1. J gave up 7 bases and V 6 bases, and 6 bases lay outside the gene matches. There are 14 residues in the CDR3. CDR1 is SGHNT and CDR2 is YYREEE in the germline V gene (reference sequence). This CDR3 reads CASTPGQGIGELFF. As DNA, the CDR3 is TGTGCCAGCACCCCGGGACAGGGGATCGGGGAGCTGTTTTTT.

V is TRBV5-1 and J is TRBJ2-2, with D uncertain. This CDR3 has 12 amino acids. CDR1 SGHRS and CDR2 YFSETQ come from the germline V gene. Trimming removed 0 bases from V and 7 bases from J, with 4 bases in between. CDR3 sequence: CASSLEHGELFF. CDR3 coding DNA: TGCGCCAGCAGCTTGGAGCACGGGGAGCTGTTTTTT. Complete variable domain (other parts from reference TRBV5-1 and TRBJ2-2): KAGVTQTPRYLIKTRGQQVTLSCSPISGHRSVSWYQQTPGQGLQFLFEYFSETQRNKGNFPGRFSGRQFSNSRSEMNVSTLELGDSALYLCASSLEHGELFFGEGSRLTVL.

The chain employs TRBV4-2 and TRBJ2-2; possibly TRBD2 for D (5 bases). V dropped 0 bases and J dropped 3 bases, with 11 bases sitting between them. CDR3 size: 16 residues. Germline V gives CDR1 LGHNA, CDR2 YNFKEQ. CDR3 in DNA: TGTGCCAGCAGCCAAGATCTTGCGGGTTACACCGGGGAGCTGTTTTTT. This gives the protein CASSQDLAGYTGELFF.

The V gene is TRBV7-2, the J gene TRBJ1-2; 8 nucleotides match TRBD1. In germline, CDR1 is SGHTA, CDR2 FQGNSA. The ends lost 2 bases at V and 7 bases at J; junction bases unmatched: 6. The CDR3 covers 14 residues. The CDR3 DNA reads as TGTGCCAGCAGCTTATTTGACAGGGGAAGTGGCTACACCTTC. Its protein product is CASSLFDRGSGYTF.

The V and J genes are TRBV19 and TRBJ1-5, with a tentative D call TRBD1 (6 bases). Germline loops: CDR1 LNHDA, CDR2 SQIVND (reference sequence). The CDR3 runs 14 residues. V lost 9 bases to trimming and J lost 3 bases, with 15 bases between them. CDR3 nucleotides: TGTGCCAGCCGCGGGCAGGGGTTCAATCAGCCCCAGCATTTT. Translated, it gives CASRGQGFNQPQHF.

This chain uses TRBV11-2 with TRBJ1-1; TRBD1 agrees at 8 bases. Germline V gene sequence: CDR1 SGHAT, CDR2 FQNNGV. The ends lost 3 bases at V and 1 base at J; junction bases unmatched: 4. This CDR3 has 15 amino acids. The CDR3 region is CASSFQGARNTEAFF. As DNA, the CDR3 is TGTGCCAGCAGCTTCCAGGGGGCTCGGAACACTGAAGCTTTCTTT.

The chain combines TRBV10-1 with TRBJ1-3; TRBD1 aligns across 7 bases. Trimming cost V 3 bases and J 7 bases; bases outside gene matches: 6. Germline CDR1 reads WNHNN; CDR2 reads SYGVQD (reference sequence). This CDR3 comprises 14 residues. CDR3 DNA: TGCGCCAGCAGTGATACGGGACAGCAGAACACCATATATTTT. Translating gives CASSDTGQQNTIYF.

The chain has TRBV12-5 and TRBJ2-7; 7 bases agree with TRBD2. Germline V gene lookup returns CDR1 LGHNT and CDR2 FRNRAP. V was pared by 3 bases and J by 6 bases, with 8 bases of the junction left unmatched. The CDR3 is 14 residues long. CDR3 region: CASGFGGRESEQYF. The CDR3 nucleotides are TGTGCTAGTGGTTTTGGGGGGAGGGAATCCGAGCAGTACTTC.

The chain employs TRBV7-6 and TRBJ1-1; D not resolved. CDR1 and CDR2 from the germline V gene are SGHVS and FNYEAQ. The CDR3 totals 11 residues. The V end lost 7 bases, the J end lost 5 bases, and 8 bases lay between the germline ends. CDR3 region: CASNASTEAFF. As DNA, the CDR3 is TGTGCCAGCAATGCGTCTACTGAAGCTTTCTTT.

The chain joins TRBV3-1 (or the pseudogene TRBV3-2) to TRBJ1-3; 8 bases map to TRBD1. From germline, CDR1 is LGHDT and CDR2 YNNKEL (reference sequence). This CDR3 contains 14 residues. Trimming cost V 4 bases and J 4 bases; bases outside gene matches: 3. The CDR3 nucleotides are TGTGCCAGCAGCCCCGGACAGGGAGGAAACACCATATATTTT. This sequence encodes CASSPGQGGNTIYF.

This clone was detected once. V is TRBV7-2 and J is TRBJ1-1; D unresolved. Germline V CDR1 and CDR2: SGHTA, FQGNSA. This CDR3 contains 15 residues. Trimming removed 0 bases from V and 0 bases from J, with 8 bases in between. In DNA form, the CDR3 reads TGTGCCAGCAGCTTAGCTGGGAGGGTGAACACTGAAGCTTTCTTT. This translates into CASSLAGRVNTEAFF. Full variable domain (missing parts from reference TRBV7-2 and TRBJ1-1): GAGVSQSPSNKVTEKGKDVELRCDPISGHTALYWYRQSLGQGLEFLIYFQGNSAPDKSGLPSDRFSAERTGGSVSTLTIQRTQQEDSAVYLCASSLAGRVNTEAFFGQGTRLTVV.

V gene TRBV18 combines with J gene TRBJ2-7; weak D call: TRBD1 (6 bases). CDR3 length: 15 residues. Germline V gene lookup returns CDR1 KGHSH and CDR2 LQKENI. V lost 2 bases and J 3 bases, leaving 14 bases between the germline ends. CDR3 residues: CASSPSQGSLYEQYF. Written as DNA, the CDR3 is TGTGCCAGCTCACCATCACAGGGATCTCTCTACGAGCAGTACTTC.

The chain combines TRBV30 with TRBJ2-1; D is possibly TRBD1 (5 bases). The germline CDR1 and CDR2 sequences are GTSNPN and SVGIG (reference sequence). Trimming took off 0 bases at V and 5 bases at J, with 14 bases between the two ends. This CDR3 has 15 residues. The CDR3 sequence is CAWSVIAGKNNEQFF. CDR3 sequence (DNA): TGTGCCTGGAGTGTAATAGCAGGGAAGAACAATGAGCAGTTCTTC.